These T cell receptor beta chains were read from a single sample in a study of shared clonotypes between healthy human individuals. Data came from immunoSEQ multiplex PCR; TCRdb stores just in-frame clones and leaves some out. The data hold some 2.4 million clones, with approximately 94% observed a single time. The sample consisted of naive CD4+ T cells from PBMCs. The receptor source for this set is a man younger than 35 in good health. Some clones in this sample may be carry-over from other donors' samples. Both conserved end residues are part of each CDR3. Fields, in order: J gene, D gene, V gene, clone size, CDR3 DNA, CDR3 protein. A D gene is named only where the DNA matches it firmly. Some rows have no size entry. The others give once, few or many, or a class for an expanded clone.

TRBJ1-6 . TRBV28 . TGTGCCAGCACCCCCGGGATGTTCTCTGGGGCCCTCCACTTT CASTPGMFSGALHF
TRBJ2-3 . TRBV27 . TGTGCCAGCGCCCCAGGGGGGTCTCTCACAGATACGCAGTATTTT CASAPGGSLTDTQYF
TRBJ2-1 TRBD2 TRBV7-3 . TGTGCCAGCAGCTTATTGGCTAGCGGGAGTCCGAATGAGCAGTTCTTC CASSLLASGSPNEQFF
TRBJ2-7 TRBD2 TRBV28 . TGTGCCGCAGGGGCTAGCGGGTCCTCCTACGAGCAGTACTTC CAAGASGSSYEQYF
TRBJ1-1 . TRBV7-8 . TGTGCCAGCAGCTTCGGGACCGGCACTGAAGCTTTCTTT CASSFGTGTEAFF
TRBJ1-2 . TRBV4-2 . TGTGCCAGCAGCCAAGATTCGGGCAGTGGGACTAACTATGGCTACACCTTC CASSQDSGSGTNYGYTF
TRBJ1-3 . TRBV29-1 . TGCAGCGTCGGACAGAGCTCTGGAAACACCATATATTTT CSVGQSSGNTIYF
TRBJ1-1 . TRBV27 . TGTGCCAGCAGTTTATTAGGGACAGAAGCTTTCTTT CASSLLGTEAFF
TRBJ2-7 . TRBV7-8 . TGTGCCAGCAGCTTAGACAGGGACCGTTCCGAGCAGTACTTC CASSLDRDRSEQYF
TRBJ2-5 TRBD1 TRBV27 once TGTGCCAGCAGTCTTCACCCCGGGACAGGTCAAGAGACCCAGTACTTC CASSLHPGTGQETQYF
TRBJ2-1 . TRBV5-8 . TGTGCCAGCAGCTTGTTGGCGCGGAGTGAGCAGTTCTTC CASSLLARSEQFF
TRBJ1-5 . TRBV19 few TGTGCCAGTAGTATCCTTCCACTCGGGCCAGGCGCCGGCAATCAGCCCCAGCATTTT CASSILPLGPGAGNQPQHF
TRBJ1-1 . TRBV11-2 . TGTGCCAGCAGCTTTGGGGAGGGGAACACTGAAGCTTTCTTT CASSFGEGNTEAFF
TRBJ2-1 TRBD2 TRBV11-2 . TGTGCCAGCAGCTTCGGCGGGAGAGGCAATGAGCAGTTCTTC CASSFGGRGNEQFF
TRBJ1-5 . TRBV30 . TGTGCCTGGAGCCCGGAATATAGCAATCAGCCCCAGCATTTT CAWSPEYSNQPQHF
TRBJ1-1 TRBD1 TRBV19 . TGTGCCAGTAGTCTTTCCACAGGGGGGGAACCTGAAGCTTTCTTT CASSLSTGGEPEAFF